Listed below are T cell receptor beta chains from one sample, sequenced in a study of cytomegalovirus exposure and HLA in healthy donors. The table came from immunoSEQ multiplex PCR; TCRdb's copy has only in-frame clones and leaves some out. The repertoire consists of under 300,000 clones, with roughly 86% occurring once and the leading ten covering around 1.3%. Sequencing was done on a sample of PBMCs. The receptors stem from a woman under 40 in good health and CMV-seropositive. Both conserved end residues are part of each CDR3. A D gene is named only where the DNA matches it firmly. Clone size is stated in some rows and not others, as once, few, many or a class when expanded.

CASSFTRTSGNTIYF,TGTGCCAGCAGCTTCACCCGGACATCTGGAAACACCATATATTTT,.,TRBV11-3,15,.,TRBJ1-3
CASSALGQGANEQFF,TGTGCCAGCAGCGCGTTGGGACAGGGGGCTAATGAGCAGTTCTTC,.,TRBV7-9,15,TRBD1,TRBJ2-1
CASSPAGQGSYGYTF,TGTGCCAGCTCACCAGCCGGACAGGGGAGCTATGGCTACACCTTC,.,TRBV18,15,TRBD1,TRBJ1-2
CASRPRTSGRRTGELFF,TGTGCCAGCAGACCCCGGACTAGCGGGAGGCGTACCGGGGAGCTGTTTTTT,once,TRBV28,17,TRBD2,TRBJ2-2
CATSAGVGSEQYF,TGTGCCACCAGCGCAGGCGTGGGGAGCGAGCAGTACTTC,.,TRBV15,13,.,TRBJ2-7
CASSRGLAGNTGELFF,TGTGCCAGCAGTCGGGGACTAGCGGGGAACACCGGGGAGCTGTTTTTT,.,TRBV25-1,16,TRBD2,TRBJ2-2
CSVERWASGGGETQYF,TGCAGCGTTGAACGCTGGGCTAGCGGAGGGGGGGAGACCCAGTACTTC,.,TRBV29-1,16,.,TRBJ2-5
CSVDTRQGNNYGYTF,TGCAGCGTTGATACGCGCCAGGGAAATAACTATGGCTACACCTTC,.,TRBV29-1,15,.,TRBJ1-2
CASSPRGGQTGRGGYTF,TGTGCCAGCAGTCCCCGGGGGGGACAGACGGGAAGGGGTGGCTACACCTTC,.,TRBV27,17,TRBD1,TRBJ1-2
CASSSAGGGQYF,TGCGCCAGCAGCTCAGCCGGGGGTGGGCAGTACTTC,.,TRBV5-1,12,.,TRBJ2-7
CSVVLAGGRQETQYF,TGCAGCGTTGTTCTAGCGGGAGGCCGACAAGAGACCCAGTACTTC,once,TRBV29-1,15,TRBD2,TRBJ2-5
CAISDHTTGRGETQYF,TGTGCCATCAGTGACCATACGACAGGGCGGGGAGAGACCCAGTACTTC,.,TRBV10-3,16,.,TRBJ2-5
CASSWRWDRRIPFSGANVLTF,TGCGCCAGCAGCTGGCGGTGGGACAGGAGAATTCCTTTCTCTGGGGCCAACGTCCTGACTTTC,.,TRBV5-1,21,TRBD1,TRBJ2-6
CASRPQGLNTEAFF,TGCGCCAGCAGGCCTCAGGGTCTGAACACTGAAGCTTTCTTT,.,TRBV5-1,14,.,TRBJ1-1
CASQTAYQETQYF,TGTGCCAGCCAAACCGCGTACCAAGAGACCCAGTACTTC,once,TRBV27,13,.,TRBJ2-5
CASSGTGYVNQPQHF,TGTGCCAGCAGTGGGACAGGGTACGTTAATCAGCCCCAGCATTTT,once,TRBV6-1,15,TRBD1,TRBJ1-5
CATIGGAGQPQHF,TGTGCCACAATCGGGGGGGCTGGCCAGCCCCAGCATTTT,.,TRBV19,13,.,TRBJ1-5
CASSTRLGDQPQHF,TGTGCCAGCAGCACTAGGTTGGGAGATCAGCCCCAGCATTTT,once,TRBV7-2,14,.,TRBJ1-5
CAISESGPMGNTEAFF,TGTGCCATCAGTGAGTCGGGCCCGATGGGGAACACTGAAGCTTTCTTT,.,TRBV10-3,16,.,TRBJ1-1
CASSALSGRGDNEQFF,TGTGCCAGCAGCGCCCTAAGCGGGAGAGGAGACAATGAGCAGTTCTTC,.,TRBV9,16,TRBD2,TRBJ2-1
CASSLLTGLAAYEQYF,TGTGCCAGCAGCTTACTTACGGGACTAGCGGCCTACGAGCAGTACTTC,once,TRBV5-4,16,TRBD2,TRBJ2-7
CASSLGVPEEQYF,TGTGCCAGCAGCTTGGGGGTCCCGGAGGAGCAGTACTTC,.,TRBV5-4,13,.,TRBJ2-7
CASSPRIAGVRTDTQYF,TGTGCCAGCAGTCCTCGCATAGCGGGAGTACGAACAGATACGCAGTATTTT,.,TRBV27,17,TRBD2,TRBJ2-3
CASSLGPDRYDETQYF,TGTGCCAGCAGCTTGGGTCCGGACAGGTATGATGAGACCCAGTACTTC,.,TRBV5-6,16,TRBD1,TRBJ2-5
CASSYESGRGEKLFF,TGTGCCAGCAGTTACGAATCAGGGAGGGGTGAAAAACTGTTTTTT,.,TRBV6-5,15,.,TRBJ1-4
CASTDQGFLAGVADTQYF,TGCGCCAGCACCGATCAGGGATTTCTAGCGGGAGTGGCAGATACGCAGTATTTT,.,TRBV4-1,18,TRBD2,TRBJ2-3
CAWSVGLSTDTQYF,TGTGCCTGGAGTGTCGGTTTGAGCACAGATACGCAGTATTTT,.,TRBV30,14,.,TRBJ2-3
CASSTDRTGAYGYTF,TGTGCCAGCTCAACGGACCGGACAGGGGCCTATGGCTACACCTTC,.,TRBV18,15,TRBD1,TRBJ1-2
CASSLSGLTDTQYF,TGTGCCAGCAGCTTATCGGGTCTCACAGATACGCAGTATTTT,.,TRBV7-2,14,.,TRBJ2-3
CASRSSESWETQYF,TGTGCCAGCAGGTCTAGCGAATCATGGGAGACCCAGTACTTC,few,TRBV27,14,.,TRBJ2-5
CASSLEPSGSKVCEQYF,TGTGCCAGCAGCTTAGAACCCAGCGGGAGTAAGGTCTGTGAGCAGTACTTC,.,TRBV11-2,17,TRBD2,TRBJ2-7
CASSFGGPPDTQYF,TGTGCCAGCAGCTTCGGAGGGCCCCCAGATACGCAGTATTTT,.,TRBV5-4,14,.,TRBJ2-3